This T cell receptor (beta chain) was retrieved from a study of blood T cell repertoires in COVID-19. At the level of the study: PBMCs, B-cell-depleted T cells, or T cells were the source of the cDNA or gDNA that made up the material.

The CDR3 is 12 residues long. Germline CDR1 and CDR2: SNHLY and FYNNEI. V was cut by 7 bases and J by 4 bases, with 8 bases left in between. Data came from immunoSEQ multiplex PCR; TCRdb stores just in-frame clones and leaves some out. The sample lists roughly 250,000 clones, under 85% seen once, with 3% to 4% in the top ten. The material sequenced was peripheral blood. The gene calls are TRBV2 and TRBJ2-1; no reliable D call. The TCR sequence derives from a woman aged 40 to 50 with active or convalescent COVID-19. This CDR3 is CASNVQYNEQFF. DNA for the CDR3: TGTGCCAGCAACGTACAATACAATGAGCAGTTCTTC. Based on the CDR3 plus reference TRBV2 and TRBJ2-1, the full variable domain is EPEVTQTPSHQVTQMGQEVILRCVPISNHLYFYWYRQILGQKVEFLVSFYNNEISEKSEIFDDQFSVERPDGSNFTLKIRSTKLEDSAMYFCASNVQYNEQFFGPGTRLTVL.